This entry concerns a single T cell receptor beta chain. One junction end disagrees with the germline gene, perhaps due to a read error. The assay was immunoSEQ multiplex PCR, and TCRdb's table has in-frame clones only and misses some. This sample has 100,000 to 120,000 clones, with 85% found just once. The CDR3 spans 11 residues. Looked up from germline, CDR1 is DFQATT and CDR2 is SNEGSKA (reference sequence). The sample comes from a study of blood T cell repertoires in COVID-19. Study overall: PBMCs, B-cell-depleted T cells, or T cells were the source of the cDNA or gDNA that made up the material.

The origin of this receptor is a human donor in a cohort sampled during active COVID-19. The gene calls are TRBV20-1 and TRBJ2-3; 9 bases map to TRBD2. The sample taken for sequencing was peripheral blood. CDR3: CSARAPGTSCF. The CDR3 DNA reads TGCAGTGCTAGAGCGCCAGGGACTAGCTGTTTT.